This T cell receptor beta chain was documented in a study of blood T cell repertoires in COVID-19. Turning to the study itself: Sources were T cells, B-cell-depleted T cells, or PBMCs; the material itself was cDNA or gDNA.

Trimming removed 1 base from V and 0 bases from J, with 14 bases in between. The germline V gene has CDR1 LGHNA and CDR2 YNFKEQ. The CDR3 is 17 residues long. Assay used: immunoSEQ multiplex PCR; TCRdb lists only in-frame clones, some missing. The data contain some 300,000 clones, roughly 90% of them seen just once; the ten biggest clones take up roughly 3.9%. The sequenced sample consisted of PBMCs or T cells enriched from blood (not recorded which). This sequence was found in a woman in her twenties or thirties who had been exposed to COVID-19. The chain recombines TRBV4-2 with TRBJ2-3, with a tentative D call TRBD2 (6 bases). CDR3 bases: TGTGCCAGCAGCCAAGGGCTGGGGCGGGATAGCACAGATACGCAGTATTTT. Encoded protein: CASSQGLGRDSTDTQYF.